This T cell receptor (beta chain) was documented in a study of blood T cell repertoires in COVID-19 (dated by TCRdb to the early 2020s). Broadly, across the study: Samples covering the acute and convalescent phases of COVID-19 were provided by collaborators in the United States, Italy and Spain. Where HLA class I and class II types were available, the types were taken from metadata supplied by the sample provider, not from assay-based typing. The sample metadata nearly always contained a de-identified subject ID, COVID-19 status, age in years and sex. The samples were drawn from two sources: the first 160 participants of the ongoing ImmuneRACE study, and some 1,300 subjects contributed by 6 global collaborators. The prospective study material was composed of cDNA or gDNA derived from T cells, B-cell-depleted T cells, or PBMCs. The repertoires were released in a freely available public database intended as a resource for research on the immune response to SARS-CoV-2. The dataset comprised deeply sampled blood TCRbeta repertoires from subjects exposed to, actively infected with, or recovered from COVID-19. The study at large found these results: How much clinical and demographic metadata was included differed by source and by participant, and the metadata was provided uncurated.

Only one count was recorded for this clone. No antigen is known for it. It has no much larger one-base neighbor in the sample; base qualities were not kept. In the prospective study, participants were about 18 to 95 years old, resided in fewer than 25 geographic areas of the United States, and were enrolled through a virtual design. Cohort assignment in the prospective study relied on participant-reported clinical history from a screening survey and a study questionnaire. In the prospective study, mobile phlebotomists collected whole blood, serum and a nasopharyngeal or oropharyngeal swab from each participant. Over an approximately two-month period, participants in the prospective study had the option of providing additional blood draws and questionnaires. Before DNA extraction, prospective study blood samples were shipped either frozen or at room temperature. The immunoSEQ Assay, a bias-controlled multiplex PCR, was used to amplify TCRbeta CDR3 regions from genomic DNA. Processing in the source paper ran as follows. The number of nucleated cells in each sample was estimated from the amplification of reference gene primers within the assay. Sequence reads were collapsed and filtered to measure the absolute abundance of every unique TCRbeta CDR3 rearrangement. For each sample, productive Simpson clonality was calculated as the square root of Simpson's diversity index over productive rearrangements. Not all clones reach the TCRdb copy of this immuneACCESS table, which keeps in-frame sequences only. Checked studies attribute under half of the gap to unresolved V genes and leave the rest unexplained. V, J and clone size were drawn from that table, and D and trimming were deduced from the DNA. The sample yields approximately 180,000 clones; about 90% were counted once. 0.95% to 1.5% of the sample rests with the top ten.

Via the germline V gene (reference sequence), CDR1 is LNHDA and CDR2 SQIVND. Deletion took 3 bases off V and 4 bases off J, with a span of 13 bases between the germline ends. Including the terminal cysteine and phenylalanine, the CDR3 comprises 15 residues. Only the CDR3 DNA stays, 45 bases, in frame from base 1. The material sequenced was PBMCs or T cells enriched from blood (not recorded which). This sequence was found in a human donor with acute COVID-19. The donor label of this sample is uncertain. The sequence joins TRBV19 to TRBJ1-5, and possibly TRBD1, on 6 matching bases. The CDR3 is CASSMGGGSNQPQHF. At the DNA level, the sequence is TGTGCCAGTAGTATGGGAGGGGGAAGTAATCAGCCCCAGCATTTT. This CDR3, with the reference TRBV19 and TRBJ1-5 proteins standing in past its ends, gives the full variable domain DGGITQSPKYLFRKEGQNVTLSCEQNLNHDAMYWYRQDPGQGLRLIYYSQIVNDFQKGDIAEGYSVSREKKESFPLTVTSAQKNPTAFYLCASSMGGGSNQPQHFGDGTRLSIL.